This T cell receptor (beta chain) was found in a study of cytomegalovirus exposure and HLA in healthy donors. Overall study results and limits: One later analysis reportedly identified an Asian-associated ancestry cluster that showed fewer N-insertions than the approximately 710-donor mean. Several V segments, TRBV6-2 and TRBV6-3 among them, could not be told apart and were dropped. A later analysis linked a missense DCLRE1C variant to TCR beta V- and J-gene trimming. In vitro checks showed that a few CMV-associated chains really do target CMV antigens.

With regard to this clone: The antigen is not known.

V was clipped by 7 bases and J by 0 bases, with 8 bases between them. This CDR3 is built from 13 residues. The germline V gene has CDR1 MNHNS and CDR2 SASEGT. A multiplex PCR was run with 60 Vbeta primers and 13 Jbeta primers. TCRdb keeps only in-frame clones here, not all; method: immunoSEQ multiplex PCR. The sample carries about 190,000 clones, 75% to 80% recorded once. The sample comprised PBMCs. The TCR sequence derives from a woman aged 25 to 39 in good health and CMV-seropositive. The chain has TRBV6-1 and TRBJ2-3; the D is unclear. The CDR3 spells CASKTSSTDTQYF. The DNA of the CDR3 is TGTGCCAGCAAAACGAGTAGCACAGATACGCAGTATTTT.